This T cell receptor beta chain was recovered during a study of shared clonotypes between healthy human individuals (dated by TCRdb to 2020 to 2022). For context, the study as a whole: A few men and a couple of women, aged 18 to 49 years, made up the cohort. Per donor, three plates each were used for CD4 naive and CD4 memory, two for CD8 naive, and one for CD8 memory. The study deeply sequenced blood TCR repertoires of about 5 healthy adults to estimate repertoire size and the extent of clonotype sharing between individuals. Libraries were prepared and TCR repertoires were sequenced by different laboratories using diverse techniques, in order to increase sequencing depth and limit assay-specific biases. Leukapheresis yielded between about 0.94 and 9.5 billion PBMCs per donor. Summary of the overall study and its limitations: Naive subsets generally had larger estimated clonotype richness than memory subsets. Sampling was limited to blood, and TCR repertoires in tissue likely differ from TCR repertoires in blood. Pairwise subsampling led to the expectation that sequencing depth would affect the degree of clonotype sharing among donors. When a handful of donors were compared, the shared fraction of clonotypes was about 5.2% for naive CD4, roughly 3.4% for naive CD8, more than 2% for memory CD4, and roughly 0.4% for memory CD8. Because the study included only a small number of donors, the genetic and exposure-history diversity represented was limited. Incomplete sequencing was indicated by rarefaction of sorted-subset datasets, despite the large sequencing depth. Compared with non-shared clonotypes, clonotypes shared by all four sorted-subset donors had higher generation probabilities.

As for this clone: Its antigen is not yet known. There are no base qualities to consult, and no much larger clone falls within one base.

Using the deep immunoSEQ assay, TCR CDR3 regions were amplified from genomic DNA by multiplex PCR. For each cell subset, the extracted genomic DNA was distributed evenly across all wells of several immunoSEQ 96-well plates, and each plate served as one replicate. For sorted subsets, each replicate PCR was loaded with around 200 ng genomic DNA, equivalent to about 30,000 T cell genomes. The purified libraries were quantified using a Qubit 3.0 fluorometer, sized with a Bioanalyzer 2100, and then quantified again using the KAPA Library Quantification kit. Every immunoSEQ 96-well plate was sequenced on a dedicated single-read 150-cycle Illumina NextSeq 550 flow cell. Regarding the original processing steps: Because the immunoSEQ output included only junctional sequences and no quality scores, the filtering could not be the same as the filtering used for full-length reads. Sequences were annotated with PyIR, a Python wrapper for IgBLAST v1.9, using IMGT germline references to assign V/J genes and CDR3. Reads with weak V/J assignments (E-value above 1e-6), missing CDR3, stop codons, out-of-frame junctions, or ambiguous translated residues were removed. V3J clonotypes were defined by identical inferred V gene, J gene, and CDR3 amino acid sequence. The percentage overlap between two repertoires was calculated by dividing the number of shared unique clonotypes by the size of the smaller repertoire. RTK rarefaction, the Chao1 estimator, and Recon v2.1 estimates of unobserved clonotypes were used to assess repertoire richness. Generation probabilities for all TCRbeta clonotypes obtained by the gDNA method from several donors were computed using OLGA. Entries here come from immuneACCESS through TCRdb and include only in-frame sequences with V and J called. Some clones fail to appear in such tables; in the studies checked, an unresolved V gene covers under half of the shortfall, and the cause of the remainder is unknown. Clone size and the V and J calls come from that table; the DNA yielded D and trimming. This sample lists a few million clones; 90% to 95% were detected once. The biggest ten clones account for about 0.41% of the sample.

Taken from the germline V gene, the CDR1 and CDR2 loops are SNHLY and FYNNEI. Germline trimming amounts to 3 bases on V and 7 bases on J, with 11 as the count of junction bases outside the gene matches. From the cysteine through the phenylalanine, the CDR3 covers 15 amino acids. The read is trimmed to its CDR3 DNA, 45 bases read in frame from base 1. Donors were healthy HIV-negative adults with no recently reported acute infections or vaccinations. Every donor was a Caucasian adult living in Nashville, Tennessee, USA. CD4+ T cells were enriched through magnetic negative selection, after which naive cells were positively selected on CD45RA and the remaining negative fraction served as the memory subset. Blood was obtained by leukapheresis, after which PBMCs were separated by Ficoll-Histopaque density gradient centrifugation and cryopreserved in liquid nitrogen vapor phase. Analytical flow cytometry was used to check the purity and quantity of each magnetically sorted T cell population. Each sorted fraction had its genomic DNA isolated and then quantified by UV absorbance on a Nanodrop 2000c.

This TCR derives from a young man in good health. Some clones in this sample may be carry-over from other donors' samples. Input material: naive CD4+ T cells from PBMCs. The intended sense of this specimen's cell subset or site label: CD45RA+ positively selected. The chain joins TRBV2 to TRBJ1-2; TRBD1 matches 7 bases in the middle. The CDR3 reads CASSDYRGGLVGYTF. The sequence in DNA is TGTGCCAGCAGTGATTACAGGGGCGGTTTGGTTGGCTACACCTTC.